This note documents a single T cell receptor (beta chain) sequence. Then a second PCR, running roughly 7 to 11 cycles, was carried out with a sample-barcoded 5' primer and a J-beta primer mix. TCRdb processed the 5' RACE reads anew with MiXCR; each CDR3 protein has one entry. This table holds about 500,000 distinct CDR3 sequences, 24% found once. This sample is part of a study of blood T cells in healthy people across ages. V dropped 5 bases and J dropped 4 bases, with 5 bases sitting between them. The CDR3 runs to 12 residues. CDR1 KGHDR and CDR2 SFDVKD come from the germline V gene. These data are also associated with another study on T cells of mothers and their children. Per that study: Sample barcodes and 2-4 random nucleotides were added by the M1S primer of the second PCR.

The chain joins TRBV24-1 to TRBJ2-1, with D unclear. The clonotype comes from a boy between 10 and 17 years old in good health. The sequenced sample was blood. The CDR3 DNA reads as TGTGCCACCAGTGGCGCGTACAATGAGCAGTTCTTC. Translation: CATSGAYNEQFF.